These 17 T cell receptor beta chains were sequenced from one sample in a study of Graves' ophthalmopathy and Graves' hyperthyroidism. The authors amplified TCR beta CDR3 regions from RNA transcripts. Second-round multiplex PCR came after first-round RT-PCR with HTBI primers. TCRdb re-called the multiplex PCR reads with MiXCR, one entry per CDR3 protein. The sample records roughly 480,000 distinct CDR3 sequences, approximately 15% being singletons. Source material: blood. The receptors were sampled from a woman in her twenties or thirties with Graves' ophthalmopathy.

This clonotype turned up a few times. A much bigger clone sits one base away, suggesting this may be a read error. The chain employs TRBV5-1 and TRBJ1-6, with unresolved D. In germline, CDR1 is SGHRS, CDR2 YFSETQ. The CDR3 sequence is 15 residues long. Written as DNA, the CDR3 is TGCGCCAGCAGCTTGTCCGGGTCCTGGGAATCACACCTCCACTTT. Protein product: CASSLSGSWESHLHF.

The table lists this clonotype with many counts. The gene calls are TRBV9 and TRBJ2-2; 8 bases are a match to TRBD1. The CDR3 spans 13 residues. V lost 6 bases to trimming and J lost 4 bases; unmatched junction nucleotides: 2. The germline CDR1 and CDR2 sequences are SGDLS and YYNGEE. The CDR3 DNA is TGTGCCAGCACTACAGGGGGCACCGGGGAGCTGTTTTTT. Protein sequence: CASTTGGTGELFF.

This clonotype showed up many times. The J gene is TRBJ2-1, the V gene TRBV6-5, with D possibly TRBD2 on 6 matching bases. Trimming took off 0 bases at V and 5 bases at J, with 14 bases between the two ends. CDR1 is MNHEY and CDR2 is SVGAGI in the germline V gene. The CDR3 has 16 amino acids. This CDR3 is CASSYSRLAINNEQFF. The CDR3 bases are TGTGCCAGCAGTTACTCGAGGCTAGCGATCAACAATGAGCAGTTCTTC.

Ten or more counts support this clonotype. The CDR3 DNA follows: TGTGCCAGCAGTTACGAGGCGCAAGAGACCCAGTACTTC. Translating it yields CASSYEAQETQYF. V usage is TRBV6-5 and J usage is TRBJ2-5; no clear D. The length of the CDR3 is 13 residues. Germline V lookup: CDR1 MNHEY, CDR2 SVGAGI. Between the trimmed V and J ends, which lost 2 bases and 2 bases, there was a span of 6 bases.

This clonotype was observed a few times. A read error may explain this, as a much larger clone is one base away. The V call is TRBV11-2, the J call TRBJ2-5, with D hard to call. CDR1 is SGHAT and CDR2 is FQNNGV in the germline V gene. There are 14 residues in the CDR3. Trimming cost V 4 bases and J 0 bases, with 9 bases left between them. CDR3 in DNA: TGTGCCAGCAGCTCGGCGCGCTACCAAGAGACCCAGTACTTC. Encoded protein: CASSSARYQETQYF.

There are a few counts of this clonotype. V gene TRBV14 combines with J gene TRBJ2-5, with TRBD2 as a possible D gene (6 bases). This CDR3 has 14 amino acids. Germline CDR1 reads SGHDN; CDR2 reads FVKESK. Trimming removed 1 base at V and 7 bases at J, with 13 bases between. The CDR3 loop reads CASSQAYMGGTQYF. The CDR3 region has the DNA TGTGCCAGCAGCCAAGCGTACATGGGGGGGACCCAGTACTTC.

V and J are TRBV15 and TRBJ1-6, with 10 nucleotides matching TRBD1. The CDR3 has 17 amino acids. Germline trimming cut 0 bases from V and 8 bases from J; bases unmatched to any gene: 7. Germline CDR1 and CDR2: LNHNV and YYDKDF (reference sequence). For the CDR3, the DNA is TGTGCCACCAGCAGAGAGTATGCCGGGACAGGGGATTCACCCCTCCACTTT. Its translation is CATSREYAGTGDSPLHF.

This clonotype was detected ten times or more. The genes are TRBV13 and TRBJ2-5, with TRBD1 identical over 12 bases. J gave up 4 bases and V 5 bases, and 11 bases lay outside the gene matches. Germline V CDR1 and CDR2: PRHDT, FYEKMQ (reference sequence). This CDR3 has 17 amino acids. The CDR3 region is CASSTPRDRGLRETQYF. The CDR3 DNA is TGTGCCAGCAGCACTCCCAGGGACAGGGGGCTAAGAGAGACCCAGTACTTC.

This clonotype was recorded many times. This chain links TRBV12-3 or TRBV12-4 with TRBJ1-6; D is uncertain. The V and J ends lost 6 bases and 9 bases respectively, with 12 bases between them. The CDR3 loop spans 13 amino acids. CDR3 bases: TGTGCCAGCAGCCCCACGGGCGGTTCACCCCTCCACTTT. Its protein is CASSPTGGSPLHF.

At least ten counts were recorded for this clonotype. Relative to the germline gene, one junction end is altered; a read error may explain this. The CDR3: CASSQDRGYEQYF. For the CDR3, the DNA is TGTGCCAGCTCTCAGGACAGGGGCTACGAGCAGTACTTC. The gene calls are TRBV4-1 and TRBJ2-7; 9 bases line up with TRBD1. The germline V gene encodes CDR1 MGHRA and CDR2 YSYEKL. The CDR3 is made up of 13 amino acids.

The table lists this clonotype with many counts. This chain connects TRBV20-1 to TRBJ1-5, with TRBD1 matching over 7 bases. J was trimmed by 6 bases and V by 1 base; bases with no gene match: 12. The germline gives CDR1 DFQATT, CDR2 SNEGSKA (reference sequence). This CDR3 has 16 residues. DNA of the CDR3: TGCAGTGCTAGAGGTGTAAGAGGGGGCACTTTTCAGCCCCAGCATTTT. It encodes CSARGVRGGTFQPQHF.

V gene TRBV6-5 combines with J gene TRBJ1-1; 9 bases map to TRBD1. In germline, CDR1 is MNHEY, CDR2 SVGAGI. This CDR3 is built from 15 residues. J was trimmed by 1 base and V by 7 bases; bases with no gene match: 7. CDR3 sequence: CASILRTGANTEAFF. In DNA, the CDR3 is TGTGCCAGCATTTTGAGGACAGGGGCGAACACTGAAGCTTTCTTT.

Concerning this clonotype itself: A read error may explain this, as a much larger clone is one base away. The chain links TRBV11-2 to TRBJ1-1; D gene unclear. V was clipped by 5 bases and J by 6 bases, with 22 bases between them. This CDR3 has 16 residues. The V gene's germline CDR1 is SGHAT and CDR2 FQNNGV. Here the CDR3 reads CASSQSNGNPGAEAFF. The CDR3 region has the DNA TGTGCCAGCAGCCAGTCCAACGGCAACCCCGGGGCTGAAGCTTTCTTT.

This chain connects TRBV4-2 to TRBJ2-2, with 8 bases matching TRBD1. Losses at the gene ends were 5 bases for V and 4 bases for J; bases not matched to a gene: 12. This CDR3 spans 17 amino acids. The germline V gene has CDR1 LGHNA and CDR2 YNFKEQ. CDR3 region: CASSVTPRGLATGELFF. The DNA of the CDR3 is TGTGCCAGCAGCGTAACCCCCAGGGGGCTCGCCACCGGGGAGCTGTTTTTT.

There are many counts of this clonotype. This sequence joins TRBV10-1 and TRBJ2-7; no clear D gene. Looked up from germline, CDR1 is WNHNN and CDR2 is SYGVQD (reference sequence). The V end lost 3 bases, the J end lost 5 bases, and 8 bases lay between the germline ends. The CDR3 contains 12 residues. CDR3 region: CASSDQRNEQYF. CDR3 in DNA: TGCGCCAGCAGTGATCAGCGTAACGAGCAGTACTTC.

This clonotype was seen repeatedly, ten times or more. The rearrangement joins TRBV12-3 or TRBV12-4 to TRBJ1-5, with D perhaps TRBD1 (5 bases). The CDR3 loop spans 16 amino acids. The V and J ends lost 6 bases and 0 bases respectively, with 15 bases between them. Here the CDR3 reads CASRPGTGASNQPQHF. The CDR3, as DNA: TGTGCCAGCAGACCCGGGACGGGAGCTAGCAATCAGCCCCAGCATTTT.

The V and J genes are TRBV6-5 and TRBJ1-6, with D perhaps TRBD1 (5 bases). The length of the CDR3 is 16 residues. Germline CDR1 and CDR2: MNHEY and SVGAGI. V was shortened by 0 bases and J by 7 bases, with 13 bases between the two germline ends. This chain's CDR3 is CASSYSRHSGNSPLHF. The DNA of the CDR3 is TGTGCCAGCAGTTACTCGCGCCATTCAGGGAATTCACCCCTCCACTTT.